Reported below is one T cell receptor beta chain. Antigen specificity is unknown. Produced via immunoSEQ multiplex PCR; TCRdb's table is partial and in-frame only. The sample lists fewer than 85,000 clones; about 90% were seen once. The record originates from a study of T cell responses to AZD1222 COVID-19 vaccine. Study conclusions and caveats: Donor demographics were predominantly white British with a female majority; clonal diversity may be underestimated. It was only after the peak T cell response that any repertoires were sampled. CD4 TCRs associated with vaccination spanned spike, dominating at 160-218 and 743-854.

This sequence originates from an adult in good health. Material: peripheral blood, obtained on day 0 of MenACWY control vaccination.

In DNA form, the CDR3 reads TGTGCCAGCAGTGAGTCGGGTGGGATAGGAGATACGCAGTATTTT. Translation: CASSESGGIGDTQYF. This chain uses TRBV6-1 with TRBJ2-3; D is unresolved. In germline, CDR1 is MNHNS, CDR2 SASEGT. V was clipped by 3 bases and J by 5 bases, with 15 bases between them. The CDR3 runs 15 residues.